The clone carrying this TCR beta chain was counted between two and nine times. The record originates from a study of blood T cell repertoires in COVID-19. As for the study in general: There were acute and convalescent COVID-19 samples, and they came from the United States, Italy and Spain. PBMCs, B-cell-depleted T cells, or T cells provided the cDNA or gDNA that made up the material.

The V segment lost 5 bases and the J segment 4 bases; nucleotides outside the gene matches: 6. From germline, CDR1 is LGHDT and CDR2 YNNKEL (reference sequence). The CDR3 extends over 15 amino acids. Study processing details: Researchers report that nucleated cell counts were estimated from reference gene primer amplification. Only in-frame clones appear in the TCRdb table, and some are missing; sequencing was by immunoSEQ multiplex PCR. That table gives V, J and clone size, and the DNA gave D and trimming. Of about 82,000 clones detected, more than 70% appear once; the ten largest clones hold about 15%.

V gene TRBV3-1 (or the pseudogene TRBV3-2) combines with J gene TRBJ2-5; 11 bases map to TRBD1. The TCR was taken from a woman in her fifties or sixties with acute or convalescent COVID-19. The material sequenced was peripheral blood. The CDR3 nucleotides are TGTGCCAGCAGCATCCGGACAGGGGGCAGAGAGACCCAGTACTTC. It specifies CASSIRTGGRETQYF.